The 14 T cell receptor beta chains reported below all come from one sample, sequenced in a study of blood T cell repertoires in COVID-19 (dated by TCRdb to the early 2020s). Library prep was done by the immunoSEQ multiplex PCR assay. The table comes from immuneACCESS by way of TCRdb, which keeps in-frame sequences with V and J called. Part of the clones is missing from these tables; in studies checked, under half for an unresolved V gene and the rest for unknown reasons. In all, the sample holds a few hundred thousand clones, and about 81% of those were seen once. The ten largest clones take up about 10% of the sample. Sequenced material: PBMCs or T cells enriched from blood (not recorded which). The receptors derive from a man aged 40-49 years who had recovered from COVID-19.

The rearrangement links TRBV18 to TRBJ2-5, with unresolved D. Trimming took 7 bases from V and 0 from J, leaving 9 bases between them. CDR3 length: 13 amino acids. Germline CDR1 KGHSH, CDR2 LQKENI. The CDR3 DNA follows: TGTGCCAGCTGCGTCCGGTACCAAGAGACCCAGTACTTC. Amino acid sequence: CASCVRYQETQYF.

This chain links TRBV27 with TRBJ2-7; 9 bases are shared with TRBD1. The CDR3 spans 15 residues. The ends lost 5 bases at V and 5 bases at J; junction bases unmatched: 10. Germline CDR1 reads MNHEY; CDR2 reads SMNVEV (reference sequence). Written as DNA, the CDR3 is TGTGCCAGCAGTCCCCCGGGACAGGGTCCCCACGAGCAGTACTTC. Translated, it gives CASSPPGQGPHEQYF.

The V gene is TRBV27, the J gene TRBJ2-7, with a tentative D call TRBD1 (5 bases). This CDR3 has 15 amino acids. Germline V gene sequence: CDR1 MNHEY, CDR2 SMNVEV (reference sequence). V dropped 4 bases and J dropped 1 base, with 14 bases sitting between them. The CDR3 coding sequence is TGTGCCAGCAGTTCTACAGGTGGTCTTTCCTACGAGCAGTACTTC. It yields the protein CASSSTGGLSYEQYF.

The chain combines TRBV3-1 (or the pseudogene TRBV3-2) with TRBJ1-2, with 7 positions matching TRBD1. The trim removed 4 bases at V and 8 bases at J, leaving 16 bases unmatched. Germline values: CDR1 LGHDT, CDR2 YNNKEL (reference sequence). The CDR3 runs to 16 residues. The CDR3 loop is CASSPGPDRESPGYTF. The CDR3 DNA follows: TGTGCCAGCAGCCCCGGCCCCGACAGGGAGTCTCCCGGCTACACCTTC.

The CDR3 DNA reads TGTGCCAGTAGCGGAAGACTCGGGACAGGGGAGGCTGGCTACACCTTC. It yields the protein CASSGRLGTGEAGYTF. The gene calls are TRBV19 and TRBJ1-2; TRBD1 matches at 10 bases. The CDR3 has 16 residues. The germline gives CDR1 LNHDA, CDR2 SQIVND (reference sequence). V shed 6 bases and J 7 bases; nucleotides not matched to a gene: 14.

V is TRBV9 and J is TRBJ2-1; TRBD2 matches at 10 bases. The CDR3 loop spans 18 amino acids. Germline CDR1 reads SGDLS; CDR2 reads YYNGEE. Unmatched junction bases numbered 16, after V lost 4 bases and J lost 6 bases. The CDR3 DNA sequence: TGTGCCAGCAGCCTAACTGCTAGCGGGGGCGCGGGATCCAATGAGCAGTTCTTC. Translation gives CASSLTASGGAGSNEQFF.

The V gene is TRBV2, the J gene TRBJ2-7; TRBD2 might be the D (6 bases). The CDR3 sequence is 14 residues long. V lost 4 bases and J 3 bases, leaving 13 bases between the germline ends. The germline CDR1 and CDR2 sequences are SNHLY and FYNNEI. CDR3 bases: TGTGCCAGCAGTGGGGCCAGCGGGCTCTACGAGCAGTACTTC. It encodes CASSGASGLYEQYF.

The chain recombines TRBV19 with TRBJ2-7; the D is unclear. The V and J ends lost 7 bases and 2 bases respectively, with 9 bases between them. From germline, CDR1 is LNHDA and CDR2 SQIVND (reference sequence). The CDR3 consists of 12 residues. The CDR3, as DNA: TGTGCCAGTAACAGTCCACCCTACGAGCAGTACTTC. Protein product: CASNSPPYEQYF.

The chain employs TRBV19 and TRBJ1-5; D remains ambiguous. Germline loops: CDR1 LNHDA, CDR2 SQIVND (reference sequence). This CDR3 is 14 amino acids long. Trimming took 7 bases from V and 1 from J, leaving 11 bases between them. For the CDR3, the DNA is TGTGCCAGTACCATGGGAGGGAGCAATCAGCCCCAGCATTTT. Translating it yields CASTMGGSNQPQHF.

The chain has TRBV6-5 and TRBJ1-2; D gene unclear. Trimming took off 2 bases at V and 2 bases at J, with 9 bases between the two ends. The CDR3 sequence is 14 residues long. Germline V gene sequence: CDR1 MNHEY, CDR2 SVGAGI. CDR3 in amino acids: CASSYIRGNYGYTF. CDR3 DNA sequence: TGTGCCAGCAGTTACATCCGAGGGAACTATGGCTACACCTTC.

The V and J genes are TRBV9 and TRBJ2-2; D remains unclear. Trimming left V 4 bases short and J 0 bases short, with 7 bases between. The V gene's germline CDR1 is SGDLS and CDR2 YYNGEE. The length of the CDR3 is 14 residues. CDR3 coding DNA: TGTGCCAGCAGCCCACTAACGAACACCGGGGAGCTGTTTTTT. It encodes CASSPLTNTGELFF. Looking up the rest from reference TRBV9 and TRBJ2-2 gives the full variable domain: DSGVTQTPKHLITATGQRVTLRCSPRSGDLSVYWYQQSLDQGLQFLIQYYNGEERAKGNILERFSAQQFPDLHSELNLSSLELGDSALYFCASSPLTNTGELFFGEGSRLTVL.

This clone came up a few times. The chain has TRBV24-1 and TRBJ2-7, with D possibly being TRBD2 (5 bases). Between the trimmed V and J ends, which lost 3 bases and 6 bases, there was a span of 14 bases. The CDR3 has 14 amino acids. The germline V gene has CDR1 KGHDR and CDR2 SFDVKD. CDR3 sequence reads: CATSDNLAPSEQYF. In nucleotides, the CDR3 is TGTGCCACCAGTGATAACCTAGCACCGAGCGAGCAGTACTTC.

The J gene is TRBJ2-1, the V gene TRBV5-4; 7 nucleotides match TRBD1. CDR3 length: 16 amino acids. The trim removed 5 bases at V and 4 bases at J, leaving 12 bases unmatched. Germline-derived CDR1 and CDR2 are SGHNT and YYREEE (reference sequence). CDR3 sequence (DNA): TGTGCCAGCAGTCATGACAGGGTAACGCCATACAATGAGCAGTTCTTC. Its protein is CASSHDRVTPYNEQFF.

This chain links TRBV3-1 (or the pseudogene TRBV3-2) with TRBJ2-5; TRBD2 matches at 7 bases. Losses at the gene ends were 10 bases for V and 2 bases for J; bases not matched to a gene: 7. The CDR3 extends over 13 amino acids. The germline V gene encodes CDR1 LGHDT and CDR2 YNNKEL (reference sequence). The CDR3 DNA sequence: TGTGCCACCCGCCCGGGACTACAAGAGACCCAGTACTTC. This sequence encodes CATRPGLQETQYF.